The clone carrying this T cell receptor beta chain was seen more than once but under ten times. The antigen is unknown. Expressed TCRB transcripts were sequenced, since all the RNA that had been isolated was reverse transcribed. Sequenced naive, central memory and regulatory T cell samples produced an average of about 3.57 million reads. Here immunoSEQ multiplex PCR was the method, and the copy in TCRdb shows in-frame clones only, minus some. The sample consists of some 350,000 clones, over 8.5% of them appearing once. The V end lost 6 bases, the J end lost 7 bases, and 15 bases lay between the germline ends. The V gene's germline CDR1 is MNHEY and CDR2 SMNVEV (reference sequence). The CDR3 length is 13 residues. The sample is drawn from a study of beta chain features in type 1 diabetes. General observations from the study: Across all four CD4+ subsets, people with type 1 diabetes showed modestly shorter TCRB CDR3s. PCR may have favored shorter templates equally in patients and controls.

The sequencing sample was made of central memory CD4+ T cells from blood. The V and J genes are TRBV27 and TRBJ1-2, with D uncertain. This receptor was identified in a man under 40 with type 1 diabetes. The CDR3, as DNA: TGTGCCAGCAGACCCCCCGGAAACGCTGGCTACACCTTC. It is translated as CASRPPGNAGYTF.